The T cell receptor (beta chain) described here comes from a study of immune evolution from preneoplasia to lung adenocarcinoma (dated by TCRdb to about 2021). Study-wide context: HLA loss of heterozygosity was found in more than 5.5% of AIS, around 15% of MIA and less than 35% of ADC lesions, and in no AAH lesions. The study profiled immune contexture across lung adenocarcinoma precursors and invasive adenocarcinoma using immune gene expression, TCR sequencing and multiplex immunofluorescence. Resected precursor lesions (AAH, AIS, MIA) and invasive adenocarcinomas were compared with paired morphologically normal lung tissue. Sample size was based on specimen availability rather than a prior power calculation. The immune data were integrated with whole exome sequencing and methylation data obtained from the same cohort of nodules. The overall cohort was made up of about 53 patients with pulmonary nodules who had surgical resection. A total of about 51 patients contributed TCR sequencing data. It was reported in the study that over a hundred samples were used for TCR sequencing. Class I HLA alleles were inferred from exome data with POLYSOLVER, and allele-specific HLA loss was detected with LOHHLA.

A note on this clone: The antigen it binds to is not known. Base qualities are missing; no much larger clone stands one base away.

The full study reports these points: Findings were based on association rather than direct causation; larger cohorts with long-term follow-up and longitudinal biopsies were deemed needed. The highest top T cell clone frequencies were observed in normal lung, and a progressive decrease in top T cell clone frequencies appeared to occur from AAH through AIS, MIA and invasive adenocarcinoma. Because every patient came from Japan and China, how well the results apply to Western populations was uncertain. The highest T cell clonality was observed in KRAS-mutant nodules compared with EGFR-mutant or double wild-type lesions. Clonality was highest in normal lung, while later-stage lesions appeared to show lower clonality but higher T cell density and diversity.

Patients underwent resection in Japan or China between the mid-2010s and the late 2010s. The histologic diagnosis of each case was independently confirmed on H&E slides by two lung cancer pathologists. To enrich premalignant or tumor cells for nucleic acid extraction, macro-dissection was performed after pathologic assessment. The AllPrep DNA/RNA FFPE Kit was used to isolate DNA from FFPE tissue. Using the immunoSEQ hsTCRbeta Kit, TCR beta CDR3 regions were sequenced from DNA. Under the source paper's analysis protocol: The ImmunoSEQ Analyzer was used to analyse the TCR sequencing data. T cell clonality was defined as 1 minus Pielou's evenness, as computed on productive rearrangements. The inverse Simpson index, applied to productive templates, was used to measure T cell diversity. T cell density was expressed as TCR beta template counts normalized to usable DNA, with usable DNA estimated by amplifying and sequencing housekeeping genes. Two-sided Kruskal-Wallis tests were used to compare TCR metrics across histologic stages. Held by TCRdb, this immuneACCESS table contains in-frame sequences only and omits some clones. Under half of the omission traces to an unresolved V gene where checked; the cause of the rest is unknown. The D gene and trimming were derived from the DNA, and the V and J assignments and clone size from that table. Present in this sample are roughly 7,000 clones, around 86% of which were seen just once. The leading ten clones occupy approximately 3.6% of the sample.

V is clipped by 10 bases and J by 5 bases, and the sequence between their germline boundaries is 12 bases long. Sequences SNHLY (CDR1) and FYNNEI (CDR2) are obtained from the germline V gene. The CDR3 numbers 11 residues from cysteine through phenylalanine. The entry retains the CDR3 DNA only, 33 bases that are in frame from base 1. The sequencing sample was made of FFPE invasive lung adenocarcinoma tissue. Read against the paper, the sample's cell subset or site label means: frankly invasive lung adenocarcinoma (ADC). The clonotype was recovered from a person between 55 and 70 years old with lung adenocarcinoma. This receptor chain uses TRBV2 and TRBJ2-7; TRBD2 is possibly the D segment (5 matching bases). The CDR3 protein is CATEARNEQYF. The sequenced DNA: TGTGCCACGGAGGCTAGGAACGAGCAGTACTTC. With all but the CDR3 taken from the reference TRBV2 and TRBJ2-7 genes, the full variable domain is: EPEVTQTPSHQVTQMGQEVILRCVPISNHLYFYWYRQILGQKVEFLVSFYNNEISEKSEIFDDQFSVERPDGSNFTLKIRSTKLEDSAMYFCATEARNEQYFGPGTRLTVT.